A selection of T cell receptor beta chains follows, all from one sample in a study of CD8+CD57+ T cells in acquired aplastic anemia. TCRdb independently ran MiXCR on the reads; one entry per CDR3 protein. The data contain approximately 180,000 distinct CDR3 sequences, around half of them singletons. Sequencing was performed on sorted CD4+, CD8+, or CD8+CD57+ T cells (not recorded which) from PBMCs. These TCRs come from a human donor with aplastic anemia. Both conserved end residues are part of each CDR3. Each record gives: CDR3 protein, CDR3 DNA, clone size, J gene, V gene, D gene. The D gene is left open where the match is weak. The size field is filled for only some rows; it gives once, few, many or a size class.

CASSGDTRNTIYF,TGTGCCAGCAGCGGGGACACCAGAAACACCATATATTTT,many,TRBJ1-3,TRBV7-9,NA
CASSLWGQGKKQFF,TGTGCCAGCAGTTTATGGGGACAGGGCAAGAAGCAGTTCTTC,many,TRBJ2-1,TRBV12-3/TRBV12-4,TRBD1
CSVALPVGEQFF,TGCAGCGTTGCACTACCCGTGGGGGAGCAGTTCTTC,NA,TRBJ2-1,TRBV29-1,NA
CASSGRQGAGITGELFF,TGTGCCAGCAGTGGGAGACAGGGGGCGGGGATCACCGGGGAGCTGTTTTTT,NA,TRBJ2-2,TRBV2,TRBD1
CSSAGPQTQYF,TGCAGCAGCGCAGGCCCACAGACCCAGTACTTC,NA,TRBJ2-5,TRBV20-1,NA
CSVVPGALEAFF,TGCAGCGTTGTACCCGGTGCTTTGGAAGCTTTCTTT,many,TRBJ1-1,TRBV29-1,NA
CASSMGPPGNTIYF,TGTGCCAGTAGTATGGGACCACCCGGAAACACCATATATTTT,NA,TRBJ1-3,TRBV19,NA
CASRGTGGSYGYTF,TGTGCCAGTAGAGGGACAGGGGGAAGCTATGGCTACACCTTC,many,TRBJ1-2,TRBV19,TRBD1
CATSSFSGPGMQYF,TGTGCCACCAGTAGTTTCTCTGGGCCAGGGATGCAGTATTTT,many,TRBJ2-3,TRBV24-1,NA
CASSLGGTGSSFQETQYF,TGCGCCAGCAGCTTGGGTGGGACAGGGTCCTCATTCCAAGAGACCCAGTACTTC,many,TRBJ2-5,TRBV5-1,TRBD1
CASGDRVYGELFF,TGTGCCAGTGGAGACAGGGTGTACGGGGAGCTGTTTTTT,NA,TRBJ2-2,TRBV19,TRBD1
CSLELGVGYYEQYF,TGCAGCTTGGAGTTGGGGGTGGGATACTACGAGCAGTACTTC,NA,TRBJ2-7,TRBV20-1,NA
CTSSRRGQPQHF,TGTACCAGTAGTCGCCGCGGTCAGCCCCAGCATTTT,NA,TRBJ1-5,TRBV19,NA
CASSEALSSYNEQFF,TGCGCCAGCAGTGAGGCGCTAAGCTCCTACAATGAGCAGTTCTTC,NA,TRBJ2-1,TRBV10-2,NA
CASSSSTGTRRTEAFF,TGTGCCAGCAGCTCAAGCACCGGGACCCGGCGCACTGAAGCTTTCTTT,NA,TRBJ1-1,TRBV11-1,NA
CASSRLGPSSATNEKLFF,TGTGCCAGCAGCCGTCTCGGACCGAGTAGTGCAACTAATGAAAAACTGTTTTTT,many,TRBJ1-4,TRBV13,NA
CASSDGAGAADTQYF,TGTGCCAGCAGTGACGGAGCGGGAGCCGCAGATACGCAGTATTTT,once,TRBJ2-3,TRBV6-4,TRBD2
CSAREGLDYNEQFF,TGCAGTGCTAGAGAGGGACTAGACTACAATGAGCAGTTCTTC,NA,TRBJ2-1,TRBV20-1,TRBD2
CATSRDRQGLTGELFF,TGTGCCACCAGCAGAGATCGACAGGGATTGACCGGGGAGCTGTTTTTT,NA,TRBJ2-2,TRBV15,TRBD1
CASSLDLGGELFF,TGTGCCAGCAGCTTAGATCTTGGCGGGGAGCTGTTTTTT,few,TRBJ2-2,TRBV11-2,NA
CAVRDSGRGETQYF,TGTGCCGTCAGGGACAGTGGACGGGGGGAGACCCAGTACTTC,NA,TRBJ2-5,TRBV10-3,NA
CASSALPPRSPLHF,TGTGCCAGCAGTGCTCTACCGCCCCGGTCACCCCTCCACTTT,NA,TRBJ1-6,TRBV2,NA
CASSYTPGQTGGYTF,TGTGCCAGCAGTTACACCCCGGGCCAAACCGGTGGCTACACCTTC,NA,TRBJ1-2,TRBV6-5,NA
CSARRGFRAGEVSLNIQYF,TGCAGTGCTAGAAGGGGGTTTCGCGCGGGAGAGGTTAGTTTGAACATTCAGTACTTC,NA,TRBJ2-4,TRBV20-1,NA
CASSRGRNYGYTF,TGTGCCAGCTCGAGGGGTAGAAACTATGGCTACACCTTC,few,TRBJ1-2,TRBV25-1,NA
CASMGGYEQYF,TGTGCCAGCATGGGGGGCTACGAGCAGTACTTC,NA,TRBJ2-7,TRBV2,NA
CASSPSGDSTYEQYF,TGTGCCAGCTCACCTTCGGGTGACAGTACCTACGAGCAGTACTTC,many,TRBJ2-7,TRBV18,NA
CASSYRKNTEAFF,TGTGCCAGCAGCTATCGAAAGAACACTGAAGCTTTCTTT,few,TRBJ1-1,TRBV27,NA
CASSPGHLTSWGTEAFF,TGTGCCAGCAGCCCGGGACATCTCACCTCCTGGGGCACTGAAGCTTTCTTT,many,TRBJ1-1,TRBV12-3/TRBV12-4,NA
CSAITTGTGYGYTF,TGCAGTGCCATTACTACCGGGACGGGGTATGGCTACACCTTC,many,TRBJ1-2,TRBV20-1,NA
CASSYRGADTEAFF,TGTGCCAGCAGTTACCGGGGGGCGGACACTGAAGCTTTCTTT,NA,TRBJ1-1,TRBV25-1,NA
CATSRGGNYEQCF,TGTGCCACCAGCAGGGGCGGGAACTACGAGCAGTGCTTC,NA,TRBJ2-7,TRBV15,NA
CASSEAGQGIKRYTDTQYF,TGTGCCAGCAGTGAAGCAGGACAGGGGATAAAGCGGTACACAGATACGCAGTATTTT,many,TRBJ2-3,TRBV2,TRBD1
CATSRDWGREPNQPQHF,TGTGCCACCAGCAGAGATTGGGGCAGGGAGCCTAATCAGCCCCAGCATTTT,NA,TRBJ1-5,TRBV15,NA
CASIGTGYYGYTF,TGTGCCAGTATCGGAACAGGGTACTATGGCTACACCTTC,NA,TRBJ1-2,TRBV19,NA